These 14 T cell receptor beta chains share one sample of origin, sequenced in a study of T cell responses to AZD1222 COVID-19 vaccine. Repertoires were generated with immunoSEQ multiplex PCR, while TCRdb's copy carries only in-frame clones and drops some. The repertoire holds around 78,000 clones, with around four fifths as singletons. Sequenced material: peripheral blood, taken on day 0 of AZD1222 vaccination. Receptor source: an adult in good health.

The chain couples TRBV13 to TRBJ2-3; D is possibly TRBD2 (5 bases). Trimming took off 5 bases at V and 1 base at J, with 13 bases between the two ends. CDR1 PRHDT and CDR2 FYEKMQ come from the germline V gene (reference sequence). The CDR3 has 15 amino acids. The CDR3 sequence: CASSPWGSGTDTQYF. CDR3 nucleotide sequence: TGTGCCAGCAGCCCCTGGGGTAGCGGCACAGATACGCAGTATTTT.

The rearrangement uses TRBV4-3 and TRBJ1-4; maybe TRBD1 (5 bases). Germline CDR1 reads LGHNA; CDR2 reads YSLEER. The germline V and J ends were trimmed by 0 bases and 5 bases, with 16 bases remaining between them. This CDR3 is built from 17 residues. The CDR3 reads CASSQDRKQGGNEKLFF. CDR3 sequence (DNA): TGCGCCAGCAGCCAAGACCGAAAGCAGGGCGGGAATGAAAAACTGTTTTTT.

The CDR3 sequence: CASSNQGAKHEQYF. The CDR3 DNA reads TGTGCCAGTAGTAACCAGGGGGCGAAACACGAGCAGTACTTC. This chain joins TRBV19 and TRBJ2-7, with 8 positions matching TRBD1. The CDR3 has 14 amino acids. V lost 4 bases, J lost 5 bases, and 7 bases stayed unmatched. The germline V gene encodes CDR1 LNHDA and CDR2 SQIVND (reference sequence). Full variable domain (missing parts from reference TRBV19 and TRBJ2-7): DGGITQSPKYLFRKEGQNVTLSCEQNLNHDAMYWYRQDPGQGLRLIYYSQIVNDFQKGDIAEGYSVSREKKESFPLTVTSAQKNPTAFYLCASSNQGAKHEQYFGPGTRLTVT.

This chain uses TRBV19 with TRBJ2-7, with TRBD1 matching 7 bases. This CDR3 spans 13 amino acids. Germline CDR1 is LNHDA and CDR2 is SQIVND (reference sequence). J was trimmed by 5 bases and V by 9 bases; bases with no gene match: 10. CDR3 coding DNA: TGTGCCAGCCAAGGACAGGAGTATAACGAGCAGTACTTC. Translation: CASQGQEYNEQYF.

The chain employs TRBV7-2 and TRBJ1-1; no reliable D call. This CDR3 is built from 14 residues. Trimming cost V 2 bases and J 0 bases, with 7 bases left between them. Germline V gives CDR1 SGHTA, CDR2 FQGNSA. The DNA of the CDR3 is TGTGCCAGCAGCTTAAGGGCCCTGAACACTGAAGCTTTCTTT. Residues: CASSLRALNTEAFF.

This chain links TRBV2 with TRBJ2-7; a weak D match, TRBD1 (5 bases). V lost 3 bases, J lost 6 bases, and 18 bases lay in between. The length of the CDR3 is 15 residues. Germline CDR1 is SNHLY and CDR2 is FYNNEI. The CDR3 loop is CASSDVGRVASEQYF. The CDR3 bases are TGTGCCAGCAGTGACGTTGGCAGGGTAGCAAGCGAGCAGTACTTC.

The chain has TRBV2 and TRBJ1-5, with D maybe TRBD1 (5 bases). The CDR3 has 13 residues. Germline lookup yields CDR1 SNHLY and CDR2 FYNNEI. Trimming removed 5 bases from V and 13 bases from J, with 18 bases in between. CDR3 coding DNA: TGTGCCAGCAGTTTATATGGGGGGGACGGACAGCATTTT. Translating gives CASSLYGGDGQHF.

The rearrangement uses TRBV25-1 and TRBJ1-6; D is unresolved. Germline assignment: CDR1 MGHDK and CDR2 SYGVNS. The ends were cut back, 3 bases at V and 8 bases at J, with 5 bases in the middle. The CDR3 contains 12 residues. Here the CDR3 DNA reads TGTGCCAGCAGTGATGGGTATTCACCCCTCCACTTT. Its translation: CASSDGYSPLHF.

This clone was counted between two and nine times. This chain connects TRBV6-5 to TRBJ2-1; tentative D call: TRBD2 (6 bases). With 2 bases removed from V and 4 bases from J, the gap between germline ends came to 12 bases. CDR3 size: 15 residues. Germline values: CDR1 MNHEY, CDR2 SVGAGI. The CDR3 sequence: CASSYGLAGYNEQFF. In DNA, the CDR3 is TGTGCCAGCAGTTACGGCTTGGCGGGGTACAATGAGCAGTTCTTC.

The J gene is TRBJ1-3, the V gene TRBV3-1 (or the pseudogene TRBV3-2); no reliable D call. This CDR3 is built from 14 residues. Germline-derived CDR1 and CDR2 are LGHDT and YNNKEL (reference sequence). Trimming shortened V by 7 bases and J by 0 bases, and 10 bases separated the two germline ends. CDR3 DNA: TGTGCCAGCACGACGTTGGGCTCTGGAAACACCATATATTTT. Translating it yields CASTTLGSGNTIYF.

This chain uses TRBV5-1 with TRBJ1-1; D gene uncertain. This CDR3 comprises 13 residues. V was clipped by 0 bases and J by 8 bases, with 11 bases between them. The germline gives CDR1 SGHRS, CDR2 YFSETQ. CDR3 DNA sequence: TGCGCCAGCAGCTTGGAGCTGGGAAGGGAAGCTTTCTTT. Translating it yields CASSLELGREAFF.

The chain is built from TRBV6-1 and TRBJ2-5; no clear D gene. Germline lookup yields CDR1 MNHNS and CDR2 SASEGT. V lost 0 bases, J lost 9 bases, and 11 bases lay in between. The CDR3 sequence is 13 residues long. This CDR3 reads CASSEANARAQYF. For the CDR3, the DNA is TGTGCCAGCAGTGAAGCGAACGCAAGAGCCCAGTACTTC.

The CDR3 DNA follows: TGTGCCAGCAGTGAACAGGGGCGAAACACCGGGGAGCTGTTTTTT. Encoded protein: CASSEQGRNTGELFF. This chain links TRBV2 with TRBJ2-2; D may be TRBD1 (6 bases). Germline V gene lookup returns CDR1 SNHLY and CDR2 FYNNEI. The germline V and J ends were trimmed by 2 bases and 2 bases, with 9 bases remaining between them. The CDR3 sequence is 15 residues long.

This clone was counted between two and nine times. The chain recombines TRBV6-5 with TRBJ2-2, with D possibly called TRBD1 or TRBD2 (6 bases each). The V end was cut by 6 bases, the J end by 7 bases, with 18 bases between. CDR1 MNHEY and CDR2 SVGAGI come from the germline V gene. This CDR3 spans 15 amino acids. The CDR3, as DNA: TGTGCCAGCAGACCCGGGGGCAATGATGACGGGGAGCTGTTTTTT. Amino acid sequence: CASRPGGNDDGELFF.